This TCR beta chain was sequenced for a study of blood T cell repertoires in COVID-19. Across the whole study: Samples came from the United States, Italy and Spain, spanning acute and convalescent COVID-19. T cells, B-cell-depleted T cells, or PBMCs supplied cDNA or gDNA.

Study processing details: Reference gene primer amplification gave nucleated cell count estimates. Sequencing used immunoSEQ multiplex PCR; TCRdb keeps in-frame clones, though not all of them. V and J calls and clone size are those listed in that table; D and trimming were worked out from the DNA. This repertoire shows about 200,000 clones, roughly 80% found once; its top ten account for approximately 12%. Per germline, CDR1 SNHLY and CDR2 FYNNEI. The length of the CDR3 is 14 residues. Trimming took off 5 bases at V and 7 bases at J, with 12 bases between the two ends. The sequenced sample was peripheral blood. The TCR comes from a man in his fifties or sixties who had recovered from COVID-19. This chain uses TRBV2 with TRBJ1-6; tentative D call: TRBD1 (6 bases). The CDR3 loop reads CASSTTRGNSPLHF. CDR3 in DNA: TGTGCCAGCAGTACCACGAGGGGGAATTCACCCCTCCACTTT. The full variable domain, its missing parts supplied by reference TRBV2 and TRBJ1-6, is EPEVTQTPSHQVTQMGQEVILRCVPISNHLYFYWYRQILGQKVEFLVSFYNNEISEKSEIFDDQFSVERPDGSNFTLKIRSTKLEDSAMYFCASSTTRGNSPLHFGNGTRLTVT.